This T cell receptor beta chain was obtained from a study of blood T cell repertoires in COVID-19. At the level of the study: Samples taken during acute and convalescent COVID-19 were collected in the United States, Italy and Spain. From T cells, B-cell-depleted T cells, or PBMCs came the material, which was cDNA or gDNA.

Authors' data handling: Reference gene primer amplification gave estimated nucleated cell counts. The data were produced by immunoSEQ multiplex PCR, yet TCRdb's version contains in-frame clones alone and is incomplete. That table supplies the V and J calls and clone size; D and trimming were determined from the DNA. The sample contains under 150,000 clones, about 83% of which appear only once. Germline-derived CDR1 and CDR2 are MNHEY and SMNVEV (reference sequence). This CDR3 spans 13 amino acids. V dropped 5 bases and J dropped 0 bases, with 5 bases sitting between them. This chain uses TRBV27 with TRBJ2-4; D is undetermined. The sequenced sample was peripheral blood. The receptor was isolated from a human donor in a cohort sampled during active COVID-19. The DNA of the CDR3 is TGTGCCAGCAGTGAACTAGCCAAAAACATTCAGTACTTC. Protein: CASSELAKNIQYF.